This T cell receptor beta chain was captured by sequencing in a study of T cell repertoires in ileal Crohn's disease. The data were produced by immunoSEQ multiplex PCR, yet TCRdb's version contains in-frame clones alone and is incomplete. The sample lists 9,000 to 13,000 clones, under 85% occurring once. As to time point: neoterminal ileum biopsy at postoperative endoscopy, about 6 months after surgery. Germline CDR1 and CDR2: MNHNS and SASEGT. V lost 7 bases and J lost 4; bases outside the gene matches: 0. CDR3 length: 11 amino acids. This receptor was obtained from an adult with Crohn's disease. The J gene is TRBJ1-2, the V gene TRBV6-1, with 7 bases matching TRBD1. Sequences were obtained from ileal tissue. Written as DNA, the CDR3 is TGTGCCAGCACAGGGGGCTATGGCTACACCTTC. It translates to CASTGGYGYTF.